A single sample gave rise to the 22 T cell receptor beta chains below, sequenced in a study of blood T cell repertoires in COVID-19. Sequencing was performed with immunoSEQ multiplex PCR; in TCRdb, only in-frame clones are kept and a portion is missing. Of over 130,000 clones in the sample, roughly four fifths were seen once. The sequenced material came from peripheral blood. These receptors all come from a woman aged 55-75 years with acute or convalescent COVID-19.

The table lists this clone with a few counts. V and J are TRBV7-2 and TRBJ1-2; 7 bases align to TRBD1. The CDR3 is 15 amino acids. Trimming at V came to 3 bases and at J to 8 bases, leaving 12 bases not matched to a gene. Germline V gene sequence: CDR1 SGHTA, CDR2 FQGNSA. The CDR3 DNA reads as TGTGCCAGCAGCTTTTCTCCGGGACAGTCCCGGGGCTACACCTTC. Translation gives CASSFSPGQSRGYTF.

The rearrangement uses TRBV7-6 and TRBJ2-7; TRBD2 agrees at 7 bases. Germline CDR1 and CDR2: SGHVS and FNYEAQ. Germline trimming cut 5 bases from V and 0 bases from J; bases unmatched to any gene: 16. This CDR3 spans 18 amino acids. The CDR3 loop reads CASSPYPTSQKSSYEQYF. CDR3 coding DNA: TGTGCCAGCAGCCCTTACCCGACTAGCCAAAAGAGCTCCTACGAGCAGTACTTC.

This sequence joins TRBV28 and TRBJ2-3, with 9 bases identical to TRBD2. The CDR3 is made up of 16 amino acids. V lost 6 bases, J lost 5 bases, and 12 bases stayed unmatched. Germline V CDR1 and CDR2: MDHEN, SYDVKM. CDR3 DNA sequence: TGTGCCAGCAGGATTGGCGGGAGGGCCATTGTAGATACGCAGTATTTT. Residues: CASRIGGRAIVDTQYF.

V gene TRBV5-6 combines with J gene TRBJ1-1; no reliable D call. Trimming removed 3 bases from V and 4 bases from J, with 13 bases in between. Germline-derived CDR1 and CDR2 are SGHDT and YYEEEE. This CDR3 has 14 amino acids. CDR3: CASSSTVVSTEAFF. The CDR3, as DNA: TGTGCCAGCAGCTCCACAGTCGTTAGCACTGAAGCTTTCTTT.

This clone came up once. The chain has TRBV24-1 and TRBJ2-3; a weak D match, TRBD2 (5 bases). The germline V gene has CDR1 KGHDR and CDR2 SFDVKD. V was shortened by 5 bases and J by 2 bases, with 16 bases between the two germline ends. The CDR3 is 16 residues long. The CDR3 here is CATSGGLADPTDTQYF. In DNA form, the CDR3 reads TGTGCCACCAGTGGAGGACTTGCGGACCCCACAGATACGCAGTATTTT.

The V call is TRBV6-5, the J call TRBJ2-3; 7 positions match TRBD1. Germline loops: CDR1 MNHEY, CDR2 SVGAGI. CDR3 length: 16 amino acids. Trimming at V came to 2 bases and at J to 4 bases, leaving 9 bases not matched to a gene. The CDR3 loop is CASSYAPNRGADTQYF. As DNA, the CDR3 is TGTGCCAGCAGTTACGCCCCCAACAGGGGTGCAGATACGCAGTATTTT.

V is TRBV7-6 and J is TRBJ1-2, with 7 bases matching TRBD1. V was pared by 1 base and J by 1 base, with 3 bases of the junction left unmatched. The CDR3 loop spans 15 amino acids. CDR1 SGHVS and CDR2 FNYEAQ come from the germline V gene. The DNA of the CDR3 is TGTGCCAGCAGCTTAGGACAGGGAAGTAACTATGGCTACACCTTC. Amino acids: CASSLGQGSNYGYTF.

The DNA for the CDR3 is TGTGCCAGCACAGGGGTGGGTGGCAATCAGCCCCAGCATTTT. It translates to CASTGVGGNQPQHF. The rearrangement links TRBV27 to TRBJ1-5, with D possibly being TRBD1 (6 bases). CDR1 and CDR2 from the germline V gene are MNHEY and SMNVEV (reference sequence). V lost 7 bases, J lost 2 bases, and 12 bases lay in between. The length of the CDR3 is 14 residues.

J is TRBJ2-2 and V is TRBV7-2, with 7 bases that match TRBD1. This CDR3 has 14 amino acids. V trimming: 5 bases; J trimming: 6 bases; junction bases outside the gene matches: 6. Germline lookup yields CDR1 SGHTA and CDR2 FQGNSA. Here the CDR3 DNA reads TGTGCCAGCAGCCTACAGGGGACGGCCGGGGAGCTGTTTTTT. Protein: CASSLQGTAGELFF.

This chain connects TRBV19 to TRBJ2-7, with TRBD1 matching 7 bases. CDR1 and CDR2 (germline): LNHDA, SQIVND (reference sequence). The CDR3 is 14 residues long. The V gene end was trimmed by 5 bases and the J gene end by 4 bases; junction bases not matched to a gene: 8. Written as DNA, the CDR3 is TGTGCCAGTAGTCCACCGGGACAGACGTACGAGCAGTACTTC. This gives the protein CASSPPGQTYEQYF. Full variable domain (rest looked up from reference TRBV19 and TRBJ2-7): DGGITQSPKYLFRKEGQNVTLSCEQNLNHDAMYWYRQDPGQGLRLIYYSQIVNDFQKGDIAEGYSVSREKKESFPLTVTSAQKNPTAFYLCASSPPGQTYEQYFGPGTRLTVT.

J is TRBJ1-2 and V is TRBV2, with TRBD1 matching 10 bases. The CDR3 covers 15 residues. Per germline, CDR1 SNHLY and CDR2 FYNNEI. Losses at the gene ends were 4 bases for V and 3 bases for J; bases not matched to a gene: 5. For the CDR3, the DNA is TGTGCCAGCAGTGGGGGACAGGGGAAATACTATGGCTACACCTTC. It yields the protein CASSGGQGKYYGYTF.

The genes are TRBV7-2 and TRBJ2-5; D perhaps matches TRBD1 (6 bases). The ends were cut back, 5 bases at V and 3 bases at J, with 10 bases in the middle. This CDR3 has 13 amino acids. Germline V gene sequence: CDR1 SGHTA, CDR2 FQGNSA. CDR3 region: CASSQGRKETQYF. The CDR3 nucleotides read TGTGCCAGCAGCCAGGGGCGTAAAGAGACCCAGTACTTC.

The chain uses TRBV28 and TRBJ2-3, with D possibly TRBD1 on 5 matching bases. The CDR3 sequence is 14 residues long. CDR1 is MDHEN, CDR2 SYDVKM, per germline. Deletions cut 1 base from V and 5 bases from J, with 10 bases between. The CDR3 DNA is TGTGCCAGCAGTTTATTCCAGGGAAAAGATACGCAGTATTTT. Amino acid sequence: CASSLFQGKDTQYF.

The chain joins TRBV29-1 to TRBJ1-4; D ambiguous. Germline CDR1 reads SQVTM; CDR2 reads ANQGSEA. Trimming removed 4 bases from V and 8 bases from J, with 14 bases in between. CDR3 length: 13 residues. As DNA, the CDR3 is TGCAGCGTTGTGCTCAGCGTCGGGGAAAAACTGTTTTTT. Its translation: CSVVLSVGEKLFF.

This chain connects TRBV12-2 to TRBJ1-1; TRBD1, the table's D call, lacks a check against the DNA. TRBV12-2 is termed a pseudogene. CDR3 length equals 17 residues. The CDR3 coding sequence is TGTGCAAGTCGCTTAGAGGCGGTACAGGTCATGAACACTGAAGCTTTCTTT. Translated: CASRLEAVQVMNTEAFF.

V and J are TRBV15 and TRBJ1-4; no definite D call. From germline, CDR1 is LNHNV and CDR2 YYDKDF (reference sequence). V was shortened by 4 bases and J by 6 bases, with 6 bases between the two germline ends. The CDR3 has 12 amino acids. In nucleotides, the CDR3 is TGTGCCACCAGCACCGCAGATGAAAAACTGTTTTTT. This sequence encodes CATSTADEKLFF.

This clone showed up just once. The rearrangement joins TRBV14 to TRBJ1-2; weak D call: TRBD1 (6 bases). The V gene's germline CDR1 is SGHDN and CDR2 FVKESK. V was pared by 4 bases and J by 4 bases, with 16 bases between. CDR3 size: 15 residues. Here the CDR3 reads CASSPLQDSPYGYTF. The CDR3, as DNA: TGTGCCAGCAGCCCACTCCAGGACAGCCCCTATGGCTACACCTTC.

The chain has TRBV25-1 and TRBJ1-1; D call uncertain. Germline CDR1 MGHDK, CDR2 SYGVNS. CDR3 length: 13 residues. V lost 6 bases, J lost 0 bases, and 8 bases lay in between. The CDR3 protein is CASSHTLNTEAFF. The CDR3 DNA reads TGTGCCAGCAGCCACACCTTGAACACTGAAGCTTTCTTT.

The chain couples TRBV10-1 to TRBJ2-2; the match to TRBD1 covers 10 bases. V lost 9 bases and J lost 6; bases outside the gene matches: 7. This CDR3 region has 14 residues. Germline assignment: CDR1 WNHNN and CDR2 SYGVQD (reference sequence). The CDR3 DNA follows: TGCGCCAGTCGGCAGGACAGGGGGGCCGGGGAGCTGTTTTTT. Its translation is CASRQDRGAGELFF.

The V call is TRBV7-6, the J call TRBJ2-3, with 11 bases fitting TRBD2. The CDR3 covers 15 residues. Trimming at V came to 5 bases and at J to 5 bases, leaving 6 bases not matched to a gene. Germline values: CDR1 SGHVS, CDR2 FNYEAQ. This chain's CDR3 is CASSDTSGREDTQYF. Here the CDR3 DNA reads TGTGCCAGCAGCGACACTAGCGGGAGAGAAGATACGCAGTATTTT.

This clone occurred once. The chain has TRBV9 and TRBJ2-3; D gene unclear. The germline V gene encodes CDR1 SGDLS and CDR2 YYNGEE. Trimming removed 3 bases at V and 3 bases at J, with 14 bases between. The CDR3 totals 15 residues. Here the CDR3 reads CASSAQRRITDTQYF. CDR3 sequence (DNA): TGTGCCAGCAGCGCTCAACGGAGAATTACAGATACGCAGTATTTT.

The CDR3 sequence is CASSLAGDNTGELFF. CDR3 bases: TGTGCCAGCAGCCTAGCGGGAGATAACACCGGGGAGCTGTTTTTT. The chain joins TRBV2 to TRBJ2-2; 10 nucleotides line up with TRBD2. Trimming at V came to 6 bases and at J to 2 bases, leaving 3 bases not matched to a gene. The germline gives CDR1 SNHLY, CDR2 FYNNEI. The CDR3 consists of 15 residues.